The 21 T cell receptor beta chains given below trace back to one sample, sequenced in a study of blood T cell repertoires in COVID-19. Sequencing was performed with immunoSEQ multiplex PCR; in TCRdb, only in-frame clones are kept and a portion is missing. The sample gives hundreds of thousands of clones, roughly 82% of which show up once; approximately 6% is in the top ten. Specimen: peripheral blood. These receptors all come from a woman older than 75 with COVID-19, enrolled during active disease.

About this clone: Other DNA sequences from this sample encode an identical CDR3 as well. The genes are TRBV11-3 and TRBJ2-2; TRBD2 aligns across 13 bases. The CDR3 runs to 17 residues. Germline lookup yields CDR1 SGHNT and CDR2 YENEEA. V lost 5 bases to trimming and J lost 5 bases; unmatched junction nucleotides: 8. This CDR3 reads CASSELAGGMRTGELFF. In nucleotides, the CDR3 is TGTGCCAGCAGCGAACTAGCGGGGGGGATGAGAACCGGGGAGCTGTTTTTT.

V and J are TRBV5-1 and TRBJ2-5; 14 nucleotides agree with TRBD2. The CDR3 spans 15 residues. Germline loops: CDR1 SGHRS, CDR2 YFSETQ. The CDR3 protein is CAERGLAGAEETQYF. Here the CDR3 DNA reads TGCGCTGAGAGGGGACTAGCGGGGGCGGAGGAGACCCAGTACTTC.

The gene calls are TRBV6-5 and TRBJ1-1; no reliable D call. The CDR3 has 13 amino acids. From germline, CDR1 is MNHEY and CDR2 SVGAGI. V shed 6 bases and J shed 0 bases, with 8 bases lying between them. In DNA form, the CDR3 reads TGTGCCAGCAGGCTAACTATGAACACTGAAGCTTTCTTT. It encodes CASRLTMNTEAFF.

This clone was seen a handful of times. The chain carries TRBV29-1 and TRBJ1-2, with D hard to call. CDR1 and CDR2 from the germline V gene are SQVTM and ANQGSEA. The V and J ends lost 6 bases and 6 bases respectively, with 11 bases between them. This CDR3 spans 11 amino acids. DNA of the CDR3: TGCAGCGTGCCATCCCCAGATGGCTACACCTTC. It codes for CSVPSPDGYTF.

This chain joins TRBV14 and TRBJ1-6; D is undetermined. V was cut by 2 bases and J by 5 bases, with 13 bases left in between. The CDR3 covers 16 residues. CDR1 and CDR2 (germline): SGHDN, FVKESK. In DNA form, the CDR3 reads TGTGCCAGCAGCCAATTAAGTCCGCGAGATAATTCACCCCTCCACTTT. This sequence encodes CASSQLSPRDNSPLHF.

Only a few counts were recorded for this clone. The CDR3 nucleotides are TGTGCCAGCAGTTACTCAGGACAGGGAGTAGCTGAAGCTTTCTTT. This gives the protein CASSYSGQGVAEAFF. The rearrangement links TRBV6-5 to TRBJ1-1; 8 positions agree with TRBD1. V lost 0 bases to trimming and J lost 6 bases; unmatched junction nucleotides: 6. Germline V gives CDR1 MNHEY, CDR2 SVGAGI. The CDR3 covers 15 residues.

The V call is TRBV6-5, the J call TRBJ1-1; D is possibly TRBD1 (6 bases). Germline V gene data show CDR1 as MNHEY and CDR2 as SVGAGI. The length of the CDR3 is 14 residues. V was clipped by 7 bases and J by 2 bases, with 14 bases between them. CDR3 amino acids: CASKRTELNTEAFF. CDR3 coding DNA: TGTGCCAGCAAAAGGACAGAACTTAACACTGAAGCTTTCTTT.

The V call is TRBV7-9, the J call TRBJ2-5; D remains unclear. V was trimmed by 5 bases and J by 5 bases, leaving 18 bases between them. Germline assignment: CDR1 SEHNR and CDR2 FQNEAQ (reference sequence). This CDR3 region has 15 residues. The CDR3 is CASSPQSAQTETQYF. The CDR3 coding sequence is TGTGCCAGCAGCCCCCAGAGTGCACAGACGGAGACCCAGTACTTC.

This chain connects TRBV30 to TRBJ1-1; 7 bases are a match to TRBD1. CDR3 length: 12 residues. In germline, CDR1 is GTSNPN, CDR2 SVGIG (reference sequence). The junction had 7 bases not matched to a gene; V was cut back by 1 base and J by 11 bases. Here the CDR3 DNA reads TGTGCCTGGAGTGCCCAGGGGGTCCGGGCTTTCTTT. Residues: CAWSAQGVRAFF.

In its sample, this clone was seen once. The chain couples TRBV28 to TRBJ1-5; the D is unclear. The V and J ends lost 7 bases and 0 bases respectively, with 4 bases between them. CDR3 length: 12 residues. Germline V CDR1 and CDR2: MDHEN, SYDVKM. CDR3 bases: TGTGCCAGCAACGGTAGCAATCAGCCCCAGCATTTT. Protein: CASNGSNQPQHF.

The chain is built from TRBV20-1 and TRBJ2-7, with 8 bases matching TRBD1. V shed 3 bases and J 2 bases; nucleotides not matched to a gene: 6. There are 14 residues in the CDR3. Germline-derived CDR1 and CDR2 are DFQATT and SNEGSKA (reference sequence). The CDR3 region is CSASIGGQAYEQYV. The CDR3 DNA is TGCAGTGCTAGTATCGGGGGACAGGCCTACGAGCAGTACGTC.

The V call is TRBV29-1, the J call TRBJ2-3; D gene ambiguous. Germline V CDR1 and CDR2: SQVTM, ANQGSEA. The V end was cut by 6 bases, the J end by 5 bases, with 6 bases between. CDR3 length: 10 amino acids. For the CDR3, the DNA is TGCAGCGTCGGAGAAGATACGCAGTATTTT. Its translation is CSVGEDTQYF.

As to this clone: With a much larger clone just one base away, this may be a read error. J is TRBJ2-1 and V is TRBV28; 12 nucleotides align to TRBD2. Unmatched junction bases numbered 5, after V lost 6 bases and J lost 8 bases. The length of the CDR3 is 14 residues. The germline gives CDR1 MDHEN, CDR2 SYDVKM. The CDR3 coding sequence is TGTGCCAGCAGCCTAGCGGGGGGGCGGGATGAGCAGTTCTTC. It yields the protein CASSLAGGRDEQFF.

The CDR3 region has the DNA TGTGCCAGCAGTGTACAGGGGAATTCTGGAAACACCATATATTTT. Protein: CASSVQGNSGNTIYF. V gene TRBV2 combines with J gene TRBJ1-3; 7 bases match TRBD1. V was pared by 4 bases and J by 1 base, with 4 bases of the junction left unmatched. The CDR3 is 15 residues long. Germline assignment: CDR1 SNHLY and CDR2 FYNNEI.

V usage is TRBV19 and J usage is TRBJ1-2; 8 nucleotides agree with TRBD1. V lost 4 bases, J lost 2 bases, and 3 bases stayed unmatched. The CDR3 totals 14 residues. Germline lookup yields CDR1 LNHDA and CDR2 SQIVND (reference sequence). The CDR3 DNA follows: TGTGCCAGTAGTACGGACAGGGCCAACTATGGCTACACCTTC. Its translation is CASSTDRANYGYTF.

The rearrangement links TRBV13 to TRBJ2-5, with D unclear. V lost 3 bases and J 2 bases, leaving 13 bases between the germline ends. The CDR3 loop spans 15 amino acids. The V gene's germline CDR1 is PRHDT and CDR2 FYEKMQ (reference sequence). CDR3 in amino acids: CASSFTHSKQETQYF. The CDR3 bases are TGTGCCAGCAGCTTTACCCACAGCAAGCAAGAGACCCAGTACTTC.

The J gene is TRBJ2-1, the V gene TRBV6-2 or TRBV6-3; the match to TRBD2 covers 13 bases. After removal of 2 bases from V and 9 bases from J, the junction contained 10 bases not matched to a gene. The CDR3 loop spans 17 amino acids. CDR1 is MNHEY, CDR2 SVGEGT, per germline. This CDR3 is CASSYLGTSGAGSEQFF. The DNA for the CDR3 is TGTGCCAGCAGTTACCTGGGGACTAGCGGGGCTGGAAGTGAGCAGTTCTTC.

The gene calls are TRBV5-5 and TRBJ1-2; 9 positions agree with TRBD1. Germline V gene lookup returns CDR1 SGHKS and CDR2 YYEKEE (reference sequence). Germline trimming cut 3 bases from V and 6 bases from J; bases unmatched to any gene: 9. The length of the CDR3 is 15 residues. The CDR3 DNA reads TGTGCCAGCAGCTATCCCGGGGACAGGGCGGATGGCTACACCTTC. Translated, it gives CASSYPGDRADGYTF.

This clone showed up just once. Written as DNA, the CDR3 is TGTGCCAGCAGTGATTTTGAGCGGGGTGGCTACACCTTC. Translation gives CASSDFERGGYTF. V gene TRBV6-1 combines with J gene TRBJ1-2, with D unclear. Germline V gene lookup returns CDR1 MNHNS and CDR2 SASEGT. V lost 3 bases and J 7 bases, leaving 12 bases between the germline ends. The CDR3 covers 13 residues.

The gene calls are TRBV28 and TRBJ1-2, with D perhaps TRBD1 (5 bases). V gave up 8 bases and J gave up 10 bases, with 20 bases separating them. Germline CDR1 reads MDHEN; CDR2 reads SYDVKM. This CDR3 has 13 residues. As DNA, the CDR3 is TGTGCCAGCCTATTTCCGGGGGACTTACTCTACACCTTC. Translation: CASLFPGDLLYTF.

The chain joins TRBV7-8 to TRBJ1-2; 10 bases are shared with TRBD1. Losses at the gene ends were 5 bases for V and 4 bases for J; bases not matched to a gene: 1. In germline, CDR1 is SGHVS, CDR2 FQNEAQ. The CDR3 is 13 amino acids. This chain's CDR3 is CASSRDRGYGYTF. The CDR3 region has the DNA TGTGCCAGCAGCCGGGACAGGGGCTATGGCTACACCTTC.